This T cell receptor (beta chain) stems from a study of T cell repertoires in cytomegalovirus infection (dated by TCRdb to the late 2010s). About the study as a whole: The HLA type of each donor mattered for the analysis, because public TCR beta signatures pointed to carriage of CMV infection along with the matching HLA type. On the study overall, not on this receptor specifically: In both this cohort and an independent cohort of 352 donors, the cumulative frequency of public TCR beta family members distinguished carriers of CMV infection plus the relevant HLA type. The ex vivo response was dominated by HLA-C-restricted CMV-specific TCR beta clonotypes, and the single most frequent clonotype in two of eight donors was supplied by these HLA-C-restricted clonotypes.

Regarding this clonotype: Its antigen has not been determined. Germline is not matched at one junction end, which may reflect a read error.

From cysteine to phenylalanine, the CDR3 is 15 amino acids long. The only DNA kept is the CDR3, 45 bases in frame from the first base. CDR1 and CDR2 were assigned from the germline V gene (reference sequence) as LNHNV and YYDKDF. For sequencing, an Illumina HiSeq 1500 was employed. The public reads were run again by TCRdb, first through fastp at Q25 and then through MiXCR, and only productive beta chains were kept. Every entry covers one CDR3 protein and lists the most common genes and DNA from its rows. Counted in this sample were hundreds of thousands of distinct CDR3 sequences; 20% to 25% of them appeared once. The top ten clonotypes cover approximately 8.2% of the sample.

The TCR comes from a human donor in good health (CMV status not recorded). Some clones in this sample may be carry-over from other donors' samples. The rearrangement joined TRBV15 to TRBJ2-1; 7 bases in the junction line up with TRBD1. Input material: CD8+ T cells from PBMCs. In nucleotide form, the sequence is TGTGCCGCCAGCAGTCGGAGACAGGGATACAATGAGCAGTTCTTC. This sequence encodes CAASSRRQGYNEQFF.